The rows below give T cell receptor beta chains drawn from one sample of a study of control samples from healthy donors and cancer patients. TCRdb's copy holds only in-frame clones and misses some; the assay was immunoSEQ multiplex PCR. Of over 80,000 clones listed, roughly four fifths are singletons. Source material: blood. The source of these receptors is a man aged 55-75 years in good health. Each CDR3 is given with its conserved first and last residue.

TRBV19	TRBJ1-1	CASDKATGGTEAFF
TRBV9	TRBJ2-1	CASSLGQGRYNEQFF
TRBV11-2	TRBJ1-1	CASSLDFGVKYTEAFF
TRBV12-3/TRBV12-4	TRBJ1-2	CASSLQDSYGYTF
TRBV4-2	TRBJ2-2	CASSQDSGGVVNGELFF
TRBV6-5	TRBJ2-7	CASRQNTYEQYF
TRBV28	TRBJ2-3	CASFGGGLATDTQYF
TRBV4-1	TRBJ2-7	CASSQQYGLNYEQYF
TRBV7-2	TRBJ1-1	CASSLWRNTEAFF
TRBV4-2	TRBJ2-2	CASSQVGKAELFF
TRBV7-9	TRBJ1-3	CASSPRGLAGNTIYF
TRBV5-6	TRBJ2-7	CASSGTGGPFDEQYF
TRBV6-5	TRBJ2-5	CASETGETQYF